This T cell receptor beta chain emerged from a study of cytomegalovirus exposure and HLA in healthy donors. The study's findings and limits: A later examination showed that TCR association rates differed by HLA locus, with DRB1 most and HLA-C fewest. Later analysis reportedly placed an Asian-associated ancestry cluster below the roughly 690-donor mean in N-insertions.

V gave up 5 bases and J gave up 4 bases; unmatched junction bases: 7. Germline V gives CDR1 SGHTA, CDR2 FQGNSA. This CDR3 is 15 amino acids long. Vbeta (60) and Jbeta (13) primers were used in the PCR. Profiling relied on immunoSEQ multiplex PCR, and the TCRdb table lists in-frame clones only, not all of them. The table has 65,000 to 95,000 clones, more than 60% seen once. Each donor's status was that of a healthy bone marrow donor. Nobody wrote down the CMV serostatus of this donor. As regards this clone: Its specificity is not known.

The rearrangement joins TRBV7-2 to TRBJ2-7, with 11 bases matching TRBD1. Sequenced material: PBMCs. This sequence originates from a human donor in good health. The CDR3 coding sequence is TGTGCCAGCAGCCAAGGGGACAGGGGGGTATACGAGCAGTACTTC. Translated, it gives CASSQGDRGVYEQYF.